This T cell receptor (beta chain) is from a study of lymphopenia after photon versus proton radiotherapy. Study-wide results and limits: A bigger post-nadir fall in TCR diversity correlated inversely with survival time in deceased patients.

Details on this clone: Antigen specificity is unknown.

V lost 1 base and J lost 7, with 13 bases in between. This CDR3 comprises 14 residues. CDR1 and CDR2 (germline): SEHNR, FQNEAQ (reference sequence). Data came from immunoSEQ multiplex PCR; TCRdb stores just in-frame clones and leaves some out. The sample lists more than 70,000 clones, about four fifths seen once, with over 1.2% in the top ten. The sample in question was peripheral blood, obtained from a patient treated with proton-based radiotherapy. The TCR comes from a man between 60 and 75 years old with pancreatic cancer. This chain joins TRBV7-9 and TRBJ1-1, with a weak D call TRBD1 (5 bases). CDR3: CASSLDWGEVEAFF. CDR3 DNA sequence: TGTGCCAGCAGCTTAGATTGGGGGGAAGTTGAAGCTTTCTTT.